This record looks at one T cell receptor (beta chain) sequence and its context. TCRdb's table, derived via immunoSEQ multiplex PCR, lists solely in-frame clones and lacks some. The sample has about 110,000 clones, around nine tenths seen once; the top ten hold less than 0.3%. The sample originates from a study of OX40 agonist ivuxolimab in advanced cancers. Germline CDR1 reads SGHTA; CDR2 reads FQGTGA. The ends lost 2 bases at V and 7 bases at J; junction bases unmatched: 6. CDR3 size: 17 residues. The J gene is TRBJ2-1, the V gene TRBV7-3; TRBD2 matches 15 bases. The TCR comes from an adult with an advanced solid tumor such as melanoma, head and neck, liver or kidney cancer. Specimen: CD4+ or CD8+ T cells sorted from blood, collected in a trial of the OX40 agonist ivuxolimab. The CDR3 nucleotides read TGTGCCAGCAGCTTAGACGCGGGGACTAGCGGGAGGAATGAGCAGTTCTTC. Translating it yields CASSLDAGTSGRNEQFF.